This TCR beta chain emerged from a study of T cell changes during pregnancy in multiple sclerosis. Looked up from germline, CDR1 is MGHRA and CDR2 is YSYEKL. This CDR3 comprises 12 residues. V lost 4 bases, J lost 6 bases, and 8 bases lay in between. Produced via immunoSEQ multiplex PCR; TCRdb's table is partial and in-frame only. The profile shows tens of thousands of clones, 80% to 95% of them singletons. This receptor was taken from a female donor in good health, enrolled as a control in a pregnancy study. The material was CD4+ T cells from peripheral blood mononuclear cells, obtained after pregnancy. J is TRBJ2-3 and V is TRBV4-1; no reliable D call. CDR3 coding DNA: TGCGCCAGCAGCCCGAACCAGGATACGCAGTATTTT. This encodes CASSPNQDTQYF.